The source of this T cell receptor beta chain is a study of T cell repertoires in ileal Crohn's disease. Overall study results and limits: Endoscopic recurrence occurred in every patient whose clonality exceeded 26.8%. Sorted CD8 T cells held more high-frequency clones than CD4.

Profiling relied on immunoSEQ multiplex PCR, and the TCRdb table lists in-frame clones only, not all of them. Here the sample spans about 12,000 clones, 80% to 85% being singletons. As regards this clone: Its antigen is as yet unknown.

Time point: neoterminal ileum biopsy at postoperative endoscopy, about 6 months after surgery. The CDR3 sequence is 21 residues long. The V gene's germline CDR1 is MNHNS and CDR2 SASEGT. J was trimmed by 0 bases and V by 1 base; bases with no gene match: 8. Sequenced material: ileal tissue. The source is an adult with Crohn's disease. This rearrangement joins TRBV6-1 to TRBJ2-6, with 14 bases fitting TRBD2. CDR3 protein: CASSEDGTSGRLGSGANVLTF. In DNA form, the CDR3 reads TGTGCCAGCAGTGAAGACGGGACTAGCGGGAGACTGGGCTCTGGGGCCAACGTCCTGACTTTC.